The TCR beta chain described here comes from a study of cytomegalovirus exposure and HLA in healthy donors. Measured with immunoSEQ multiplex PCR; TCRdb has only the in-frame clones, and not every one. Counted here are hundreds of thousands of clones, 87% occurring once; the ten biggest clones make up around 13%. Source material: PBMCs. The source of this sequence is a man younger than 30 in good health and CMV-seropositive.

Written as DNA, the CDR3 is TGTGCCAGCTCACCCGACAGGGCCTACGAGCAGTACTTC. Translating gives CASSPDRAYEQYF. The rearrangement uses TRBV18 and TRBJ2-7; 7 nucleotides align to TRBD1. The trim removed 3 bases at V and 2 bases at J, leaving 1 base unmatched. The V gene's germline CDR1 is KGHSH and CDR2 LQKENI. This CDR3 region has 13 residues.